The rows below give T cell receptor beta chains drawn from one sample of a study of CD8+ T cells in alopecia areata. The protocol was immunoSEQ multiplex PCR, while the TCRdb copy is restricted to in-frame clones and leaves out a portion. The table includes roughly 150,000 clones, roughly 54% detected once. The sample consisted of CD8+ T cells sorted from blood, taken at week 4, from a patient treated with tofacitinib. These receptors were collected from a human donor with alopecia areata. CDR3s leave out the opening cysteine and the closing phenylalanine or tryptophan. Some rows mark clone size as missing; the rest say once, few, many or name a class of expanded clone.

v_call clone_size cdr3_aa
TRBV5-6 . ASSRGTALGNEQF
TRBV7-9 few ASSPPGTRRTGELF
TRBV13 . ASSPRTVGTEAF
TRBV11-2 . ASSSFRRRVEVKNIQY
TRBV9 . ASSVEGGSYNEQF
TRBV11-2 . ASSFGVGVTEAF
TRBV11-2 . ASSFLFGGDNEQF
TRBV2 . ASHPSERGVDEQY
TRBV10-3 . AISQFSDSYQETQY
TRBV19 . ASVGQTYEQY
TRBV30 . AWSRANLDGYT
TRBV4-1 . ASSQEGTTEKLF
TRBV29-1 . SADYRDTGELF
TRBV4-3 . ASSQDRDRGSQETQY
TRBV30 . AWSSGNEKLF
TRBV27 . ASSLSLSSYEQY
TRBV7-9 . ASSLGRQGLWSNQPQH
TRBV10-2 . ASSEWLGATEEAQY
TRBV14 few ASSQERPRSTQY
TRBV29-1 . SVEDQYRVYGYT
TRBV4-3 . ASSHLTGEQY
TRBV19 . ASSPTDELSYEQY
TRBV6-5 . ASSYHDRGTETQY
TRBV7-9 few ASSPGVEEQPQH
TRBV7-2 . ASSLRSQRETQY
TRBV21-1 . ASSKEGRGLPQH
TRBV5-1 . ASSPPGDVYGYT
TRBV30 . AWSFGGIYEQY
TRBV27 few ASRTDLGYTDTQY
TRBV4-3 . ASSLGTGVFTDTQY
TRBV5-6 few ASSLQGATGELF
TRBV9 . ASSTGPRAATEAF
TRBV7-2 . ASSRTSGGATDTQY
TRBV5-6 . ASSDNGQGFEYGYT
TRBV29-1 few SVPWVADTQY
TRBV11-2 many ASSLSDRAGANVLT
TRBV29-1 . SVDGQAGEQY
TRBV19 few ASSDPTLAFEQY
TRBV13 . ASSLVRGGPYEQY
TRBV27 . ASSLRSPGSGNTIY
TRBV19 few ASSNSPNQPQH
TRBV7-9 . ASSVRTGSVTEAF
TRBV7-9 few ASSLGDTEEQY
TRBV9 . ASSPIPTGRYT
TRBV4-3 . ASSHGGAREETQY
TRBV30 . AWSAPTEAF
TRBV7-2 . ASSPFVAYEQY
TRBV25-1 . ASGPWGNEQF
TRBV4-3 . ASSPETGEGMNTEAF
TRBV27 . ASSFSGGTEAF
TRBV4-1 . ASSPRGENSPLH
TRBV30 . AWSGTPDTGGGYGYT
TRBV7-2 . ASSLTGLAKNIQY